The rows below give T cell receptor beta chains drawn from one sample of a study of T cell responses to AZD1222 COVID-19 vaccine. The assay was immunoSEQ multiplex PCR, and TCRdb's table has in-frame clones only and misses some. The sample yields 170,000 or so clones, around nine tenths seen once. Sequencing was performed on peripheral blood, taken on day 0 of AZD1222 vaccination. Source of these receptors: an adult in good health. CDR3s include the opening cysteine and the closing phenylalanine or tryptophan. The D gene is left open where the match is weak. Part of the rows lack a size; the others show once, few, many or a class for expanded clones.

size	D	J	V	CDR3	DNA
few	.	TRBJ2-5	TRBV28	CASATGGNQETQYF	TGTGCCAGCGCGACAGGAGGGAATCAAGAGACCCAGTACTTC
.	TRBD1	TRBJ2-3	TRBV2	CASSERQGGTDTQYF	TGTGCCAGCAGTGAAAGACAGGGTGGCACAGATACGCAGTATTTT
.	.	TRBJ1-5	TRBV28	CASSSPHGTGNQPQHF	TGTGCCAGCAGTTCTCCTCATGGGACGGGGAATCAGCCCCAGCATTTT
.	TRBD2	TRBJ2-3	TRBV4-3	CASSQGSGGYDTQYF	TGCGCCAGCAGCCAAGGTAGCGGGGGGTACGATACGCAGTATTTT
.	.	TRBJ1-1	TRBV7-6	CASSQTGSNTEAFF	TGTGCCAGCAGCCAAACAGGTTCGAACACTGAAGCTTTCTTT
once	.	TRBJ2-4	TRBV23-1	CASSQPIGTHGAKNIQYF	TGCGCCAGCAGTCAACCAATTGGAACCCACGGAGCCAAAAACATTCAGTACTTC
.	.	TRBJ1-4	TRBV18	CASSPRGTDEKLFF	TGTGCCAGCTCCCCGCGGGGGACCGATGAAAAACTGTTTTTT
once	.	TRBJ1-1	TRBV6-5	CASRPVTGPTEAFF	TGTGCCAGCAGACCTGTAACAGGGCCCACTGAAGCTTTCTTT
.	.	TRBJ1-1	TRBV7-9	CASSKSPGAETEAFF	TGTGCCAGCAGCAAGTCCCCGGGGGCGGAAACTGAAGCTTTCTTT
.	TRBD1	TRBJ2-1	TRBV27	CASSLSNLAGGVSNEQFF	TGTGCCAGCAGTTTATCGAATTTGGCAGGGGGCGTCTCCAATGAGCAGTTCTTC
.	TRBD1	TRBJ1-5	TRBV2	CASTRQGGQPQHF	TGTGCCAGCACCCGACAGGGCGGTCAGCCCCAGCATTTT
.	.	TRBJ1-4	TRBV18	CASSEGVGTGPEKLFF	TGTGCCAGCTCAGAAGGGGTCGGGACGGGGCCTGAAAAACTGTTTTTT
.	.	TRBJ1-1	TRBV28	CASSLVGRNTEAFF	TGTGCCAGCAGTTTAGTGGGTCGGAACACTGAAGCTTTCTTT
.	.	TRBJ1-6	TRBV3-1/TRBV3-2	CASSQMPRRSPLHF	TGTGCCAGCAGCCAAATGCCGAGGAGGTCACCCCTCCACTTT
.	.	TRBJ1-2	TRBV19	CASSIRQGGSYYGYTF	TGTGCCAGTAGTATAAGGCAGGGTGGCTCTTACTATGGCTACACCTTC
.	TRBD1	TRBJ1-1	TRBV18	CASSPSGTDTEAFF	TGTGCCAGCTCACCATCCGGGACAGACACTGAAGCTTTCTTT